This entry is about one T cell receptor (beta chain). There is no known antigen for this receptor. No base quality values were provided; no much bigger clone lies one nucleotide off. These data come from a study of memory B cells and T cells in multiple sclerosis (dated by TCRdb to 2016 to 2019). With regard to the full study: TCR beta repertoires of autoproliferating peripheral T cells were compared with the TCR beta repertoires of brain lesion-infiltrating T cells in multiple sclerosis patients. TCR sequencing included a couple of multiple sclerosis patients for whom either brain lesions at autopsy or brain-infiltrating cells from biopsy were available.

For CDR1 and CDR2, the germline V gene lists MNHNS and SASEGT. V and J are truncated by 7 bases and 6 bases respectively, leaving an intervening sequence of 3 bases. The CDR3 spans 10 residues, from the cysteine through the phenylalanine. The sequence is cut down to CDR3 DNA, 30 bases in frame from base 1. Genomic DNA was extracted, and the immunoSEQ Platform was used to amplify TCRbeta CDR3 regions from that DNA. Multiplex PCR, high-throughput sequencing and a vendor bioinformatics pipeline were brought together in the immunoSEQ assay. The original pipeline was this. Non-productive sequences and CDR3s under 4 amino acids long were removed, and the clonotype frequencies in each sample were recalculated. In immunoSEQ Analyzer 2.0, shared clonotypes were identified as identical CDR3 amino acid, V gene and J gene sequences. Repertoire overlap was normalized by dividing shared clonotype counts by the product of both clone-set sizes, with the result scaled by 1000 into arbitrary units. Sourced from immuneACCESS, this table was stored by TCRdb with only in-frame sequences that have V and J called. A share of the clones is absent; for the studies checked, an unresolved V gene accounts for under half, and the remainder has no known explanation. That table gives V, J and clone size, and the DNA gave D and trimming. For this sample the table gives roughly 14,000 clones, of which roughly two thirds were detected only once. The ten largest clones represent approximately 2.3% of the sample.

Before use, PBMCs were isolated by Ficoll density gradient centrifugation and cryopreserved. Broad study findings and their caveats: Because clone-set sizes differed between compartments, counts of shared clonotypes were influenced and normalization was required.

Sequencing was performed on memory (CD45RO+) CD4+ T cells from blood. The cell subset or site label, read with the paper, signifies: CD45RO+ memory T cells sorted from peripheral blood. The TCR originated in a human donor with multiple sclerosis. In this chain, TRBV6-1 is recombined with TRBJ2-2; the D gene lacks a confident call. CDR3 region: CASTSGELFF. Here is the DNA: TGTGCCAGCACATCCGGGGAGCTGTTTTTT.